Included here is one T cell receptor beta chain sequence, with context. Its specificity is not known. This entry comes from a study of OX40 agonist ivuxolimab in advanced cancers. As for the study in general: Prior anti-PD-1, anti-PD-L1 or anti-CTLA-4 therapy was allowed; roughly 40% had some.

V lost 6 bases to trimming and J lost 5 bases, with 16 bases between them. The CDR3 spans 14 residues. Germline values: CDR1 MDHEN, CDR2 SYDVKM. TCRdb's copy holds only in-frame clones and misses some; the assay was immunoSEQ multiplex PCR. The table has tens of thousands of clones, around 87% seen once. People who had autoimmune disease history or systemic immunosuppression were excluded. The investigators sampled blood at baseline, at cycle 4 day 1, and at cycle 7 day 1. Whole-study findings and limits: The expanded peripheral T cells' antigen specificity was not determined.

This chain links TRBV28 with TRBJ2-5, with D maybe TRBD2 (6 bases). The clonotype originates from an adult with an advanced solid tumor such as melanoma, head and neck, liver or kidney cancer. This specimen was CD4+ or CD8+ T cells sorted from blood, taken in a trial of the OX40 agonist ivuxolimab. This CDR3 is CASRGTYIGETQYF. DNA for the CDR3: TGTGCCAGCAGAGGGACTTACATAGGGGAGACCCAGTACTTC. Using reference TRBV28 and TRBJ2-5 for the parts outside the CDR3, the full variable domain is DVKVTQSSRYLVKRTGEKVFLECVQDMDHENMFWYRQDPGLGLRLIYFSYDVKMKEKGDIPEGYSVSREKKERFSLILESASTNQTSMYLCASRGTYIGETQYFGPGTRLLVL.